The rows below give T cell receptor beta chains drawn from one sample of a study of CD8+ T cells in alopecia areata. Assay used: immunoSEQ multiplex PCR; TCRdb lists only in-frame clones, some missing. The table includes fewer than 250,000 clones, roughly two fifths detected once. The sequencing used CD4+ T cells sorted from blood, collected around week 31, from a patient treated with tofacitinib. These receptors originate from a human donor with alopecia areata. CDR3s include the opening cysteine and the closing phenylalanine or tryptophan. Fields, in order: D gene, J gene, V gene, clone size, CDR3 length, CDR3 DNA, CDR3 protein. A D gene is named only where the DNA matches it firmly. Expanded clones are given a class, and other clones once, few, many or no size at all.

d_gene: TRBD1; j_gene: TRBJ2-2; v_gene: TRBV5-1; abundance: NA; len: 15; CDR3nt: TGCGCCAGCAGCGCAGGGACAGGGGGAACCGGGGAGCTGTTTTTT; CDR3aa: CASSAGTGGTGELFF
d_gene: TRBD2; j_gene: TRBJ2-1; v_gene: TRBV15; abundance: NA; len: 16; CDR3nt: TGTGCCACCAGCAGGGGAGGACTAGCGGGCGGGTATGAGCAGTTCTTC; CDR3aa: CATSRGGLAGGYEQFF
d_gene: NA; j_gene: TRBJ2-7; v_gene: TRBV30; abundance: NA; len: 15; CDR3nt: TGTGCCTGTATTAGTCCGGGATCCTTGTACTACGAGCAGTACTTC; CDR3aa: CACISPGSLYYEQYF
d_gene: NA; j_gene: TRBJ2-5; v_gene: TRBV29-1; abundance: NA; len: 12; CDR3nt: TGCAGCGTTGACGTAGGGCTAGGGACCCAGTACTTC; CDR3aa: CSVDVGLGTQYF
d_gene: NA; j_gene: TRBJ1-1; v_gene: TRBV4-1; abundance: NA; len: 15; CDR3nt: TGCGCCAGCAGCCCAGAACAGGAAACCGTTACTGAAGCTTTCTTT; CDR3aa: CASSPEQETVTEAFF
d_gene: NA; j_gene: TRBJ1-2; v_gene: TRBV15; abundance: NA; len: 15; CDR3nt: TGTGCCACCAGCAGAGACAAACAGGGCCACTATGGCTACACCTTC; CDR3aa: CATSRDKQGHYGYTF
d_gene: TRBD2; j_gene: TRBJ2-3; v_gene: TRBV14; abundance: few; len: 16; CDR3nt: TGTGCCAGCAGCCTCCGGACTAGCGGATACACAGATACGCAGTATTTT; CDR3aa: CASSLRTSGYTDTQYF
d_gene: TRBD1; j_gene: TRBJ1-4; v_gene: TRBV30; abundance: NA; len: 14; CDR3nt: TGTGCCTGGGCCCGGACAGGGGCGGATGAAAAACTGTTTTTT; CDR3aa: CAWARTGADEKLFF
d_gene: NA; j_gene: TRBJ2-5; v_gene: TRBV6-6; abundance: NA; len: 15; CDR3nt: TGTGCCAGCAGTTCCAGGGGAGTCGGAATGGAGACCCAGTACTTC; CDR3aa: CASSSRGVGMETQYF
d_gene: NA; j_gene: TRBJ1-3; v_gene: TRBV29-1; abundance: NA; len: 12; CDR3nt: TGCAGCGTCGAACGGGCAGGAAACACCATATATTTT; CDR3aa: CSVERAGNTIYF
d_gene: TRBD1; j_gene: TRBJ1-1; v_gene: TRBV29-1; abundance: NA; len: 12; CDR3nt: TGCAGCGGACAGGGGCTAAACACTGAAGCTTTCTTT; CDR3aa: CSGQGLNTEAFF
d_gene: NA; j_gene: TRBJ2-7; v_gene: TRBV5-1; abundance: NA; len: 11; CDR3nt: TGCGCCAGCAGCGGGGGGCCCGAGCAGTACTTC; CDR3aa: CASSGGPEQYF
d_gene: NA; j_gene: TRBJ1-3; v_gene: TRBV4-1; abundance: NA; len: 17; CDR3nt: TGCGCCAGCAGCCAAGGAAGAGTCGGGGAAACCAGAAACACCATATATTTT; CDR3aa: CASSQGRVGETRNTIYF
d_gene: TRBD1; j_gene: TRBJ2-1; v_gene: TRBV19; abundance: few; len: 17; CDR3nt: TGTGCCAGTAGTAGCCCCGGGGACAGGGGATACTACAATGAGCAGTTCTTC; CDR3aa: CASSSPGDRGYYNEQFF
d_gene: NA; j_gene: TRBJ1-3; v_gene: TRBV2; abundance: NA; len: 14; CDR3nt: TGTGCCAGCAGGACGGGCCACCCCGGCAACACCATATATTTT; CDR3aa: CASRTGHPGNTIYF
d_gene: TRBD2; j_gene: TRBJ2-7; v_gene: TRBV7-9; abundance: NA; len: 18; CDR3nt: TGTGCCAGCAGCCGGACAGGGTCGGGACTAGCGGGACCCGGGGAGCAGTACTTC; CDR3aa: CASSRTGSGLAGPGEQYF
d_gene: TRBD1; j_gene: TRBJ1-1; v_gene: TRBV14; abundance: NA; len: 15; CDR3nt: TGTGCCAGCAGCTCCGGACAGGGGAGGAGCACTGAAGCTTTCTTT; CDR3aa: CASSSGQGRSTEAFF
d_gene: TRBD2; j_gene: TRBJ2-3; v_gene: TRBV2; abundance: NA; len: 19; CDR3nt: TGTGCCAGCAGTGAAGTGTGGTCAGTAGCGGGAGATGGTTCAGATACGCAGTATTTT; CDR3aa: CASSEVWSVAGDGSDTQYF
d_gene: NA; j_gene: TRBJ1-2; v_gene: TRBV6-1; abundance: NA; len: 13; CDR3nt: TGTGCCAGCAGGCTAGACAGGACCTATGGCTACACCTTC; CDR3aa: CASRLDRTYGYTF
d_gene: TRBD1; j_gene: TRBJ2-6; v_gene: TRBV5-5; abundance: many; len: 16; CDR3nt: TGTGCCAGCAGCTCCTTCAGGGGGTCTGGGGCCAACGTCCTGACTTTC; CDR3aa: CASSSFRGSGANVLTF
d_gene: NA; j_gene: TRBJ2-3; v_gene: TRBV6-1; abundance: NA; len: 16; CDR3nt: TGTGCCAGCAGTGAAGGGCGAGCGGTGCAGACAGATACGCAGTACTTT; CDR3aa: CASSEGRAVQTDTQYF
d_gene: NA; j_gene: TRBJ2-5; v_gene: TRBV29-1; abundance: NA; len: 15; CDR3nt: TGCAGCGTTCGGGTATGGGGGCAGCGGCAAGAGACCCAGTACTTC; CDR3aa: CSVRVWGQRQETQYF
d_gene: NA; j_gene: TRBJ2-1; v_gene: TRBV5-4; abundance: NA; len: 16; CDR3nt: TGTGCCAGCAGCTTGGCTCGGGGAGATCTCGGAAATGAGCAGTTCTTC; CDR3aa: CASSLARGDLGNEQFF
d_gene: NA; j_gene: TRBJ1-1; v_gene: TRBV5-6; abundance: few; len: 13; CDR3nt: TGTGCCAGCAGTAATACAGTGAACACTGAAGCTTTCTTT; CDR3aa: CASSNTVNTEAFF
d_gene: TRBD1; j_gene: TRBJ2-7; v_gene: TRBV9; abundance: NA; len: 15; CDR3nt: TGTGCCAGCAGCGTATCGGGACAGGGCTTTGACGAGCAGTACTTC; CDR3aa: CASSVSGQGFDEQYF
d_gene: NA; j_gene: TRBJ2-7; v_gene: TRBV5-1; abundance: NA; len: 15; CDR3nt: TGCGCCAGCAGCTTGGCCGGGGGCAGCCCCTACGAGCAGTACTTC; CDR3aa: CASSLAGGSPYEQYF
d_gene: NA; j_gene: TRBJ1-1; v_gene: TRBV29-1; abundance: NA; len: 12; CDR3nt: TGCAGCGTCCTCTCAGTGAACACTGAAGCTTTCTTT; CDR3aa: CSVLSVNTEAFF
d_gene: TRBD1; j_gene: TRBJ1-1; v_gene: TRBV6-5; abundance: NA; len: 14; CDR3nt: TGTGCCAGCAGTTCACAGGGGCGGAACACTGAAGCTTTCTTT; CDR3aa: CASSSQGRNTEAFF
d_gene: TRBD2; j_gene: TRBJ2-7; v_gene: TRBV7-2; abundance: once; len: 15; CDR3nt: TGTGCCAGCAGCTACATAGCGGGAGTGGCCTACGAGCAGTACTTC; CDR3aa: CASSYIAGVAYEQYF
d_gene: NA; j_gene: TRBJ1-1; v_gene: TRBV5-1; abundance: NA; len: 13; CDR3nt: TGCGCCAGCAGCATGGAGACGGCAGGGGAAGCTTTCTTT; CDR3aa: CASSMETAGEAFF
d_gene: NA; j_gene: TRBJ1-2; v_gene: TRBV7-9; abundance: NA; len: 13; CDR3nt: TGTGCCAGCAGCCAGGGGCAGGATCATGGCTACACCTTC; CDR3aa: CASSQGQDHGYTF
d_gene: TRBD2; j_gene: TRBJ2-5; v_gene: TRBV7-8; abundance: NA; len: 20; CDR3nt: TGTGCCAGCAGCTTCCGTTTCAGGAAGCGGGAGGGCCAGGTGCCAGAGACCCAGTACTTC; CDR3aa: CASSFRFRKREGQVPETQYF
d_gene: TRBD1; j_gene: TRBJ1-2; v_gene: TRBV29-1; abundance: few; len: 17; CDR3nt: TGCAGCGTCGACGAGAGGGGACAGGGGGCGCGAGGCTATGGCTACACCTTC; CDR3aa: CSVDERGQGARGYGYTF
d_gene: TRBD1; j_gene: TRBJ1-1; v_gene: TRBV9; abundance: few; len: 15; CDR3nt: TGTGCCAGCAGCGCAGACACCGGGACAGGAGGGATGGCTTTCTTT; CDR3aa: CASSADTGTGGMAFF
d_gene: NA; j_gene: TRBJ2-7; v_gene: TRBV11-2; abundance: many; len: 17; CDR3nt: TGTGCCAGCAGCTCCTTCGGGGGACCGCGAGGGTCCTACGAGCAGTACTTC; CDR3aa: CASSSFGGPRGSYEQYF
d_gene: NA; j_gene: TRBJ2-5; v_gene: TRBV30; abundance: NA; len: 14; CDR3nt: TGTGCCTGGAGAACCCAAATGGGCACTTCACCGAAGTACTTC; CDR3aa: CAWRTQMGTSPKYF
d_gene: NA; j_gene: TRBJ2-2; v_gene: TRBV6-5; abundance: NA; len: 12; CDR3nt: TGTGCCAGCAGTTTCCTGGACGGGGAGCTGTTTTTT; CDR3aa: CASSFLDGELFF
d_gene: NA; j_gene: TRBJ2-2; v_gene: TRBV5-8; abundance: NA; len: 13; CDR3nt: TGTGCCAGCAGAACTAGGGAGACCGGGGAGCTGTTTTTT; CDR3aa: CASRTRETGELFF
d_gene: TRBD1; j_gene: TRBJ2-5; v_gene: TRBV7-7; abundance: few; len: 14; CDR3nt: TGTGCCAGCAGCATGACAGGGGGCGGAGAGACCCAGTACTTC; CDR3aa: CASSMTGGGETQYF
d_gene: NA; j_gene: TRBJ2-3; v_gene: TRBV29-1; abundance: NA; len: 13; CDR3nt: TGCAGCGTCACAAGGGACAGCACAGATACGCAGTATTTT; CDR3aa: CSVTRDSTDTQYF
d_gene: NA; j_gene: TRBJ1-1; v_gene: TRBV9; abundance: few; len: 15; CDR3nt: TGTGCCAGCAGCGCCCTTCGGGGCGGGGGCACTGAAGCTTTCTTT; CDR3aa: CASSALRGGGTEAFF
d_gene: NA; j_gene: TRBJ2-7; v_gene: TRBV4-1; abundance: NA; len: 15; CDR3nt: TGCGCCAGCAGCCAAGAAGGGTGGAGCTCCTACGAGCAGTACTTC; CDR3aa: CASSQEGWSSYEQYF
d_gene: NA; j_gene: TRBJ2-1; v_gene: TRBV7-8; abundance: few; len: 15; CDR3nt: TGTGCCAGCAGCTCCCGACGAGCGGCCCTCAATGAGCAGTTCTTC; CDR3aa: CASSSRRAALNEQFF
d_gene: TRBD2; j_gene: TRBJ2-3; v_gene: TRBV5-1; abundance: few; len: 16; CDR3nt: TGCGCCAGCAGCTTGGCTCTAGCGGGGCGCACAGATACGCAGTATTTT; CDR3aa: CASSLALAGRTDTQYF